This T cell receptor beta chain originates from a study of cytomegalovirus exposure and HLA in healthy donors. The study sampled nominally healthy donors, though unrecorded immune exposures were likely. With 60 Vbeta and 13 Jbeta primers, the PCR was carried out. TCRdb's table, derived via immunoSEQ multiplex PCR, lists solely in-frame clones and lacks some. This sample carries around 120,000 clones, roughly four fifths of them seen once, and the ten largest clones take around 3%. Trimming cost V 6 bases and J 10 bases; bases outside gene matches: 16. The CDR3 extends over 15 amino acids. Germline V CDR1 and CDR2: LNHDA, SQIVND (reference sequence). As regards this clone: Its antigen remains unknown.

Study outcomes and limitations: Using a false discovery rate of 0.05, a later analysis showed that 16,951 TCR beta sequences were associated with HLA alleles.

The V gene is TRBV19, the J gene TRBJ1-1; TRBD1 matches at 8 bases. The source is a woman in her thirties in good health and CMV-seropositive. The sample comprised PBMCs. The CDR3 protein is CASRTPGQGPAGAFF. CDR3 DNA: TGTGCCAGTAGGACCCCCGGACAGGGACCAGCTGGAGCTTTCTTT.